One sample yielded the 2 T cell receptor beta chains listed below, sequenced in a study of T cell repertoires in cytomegalovirus infection (dated by TCRdb to about 2019). The sample's treatment or condition label, in plain terms: in vitro stimulation with specific CMV peptide epitopes to enrich CMV-specific T cells. Data came from an Illumina HiSeq 1500. The raw public reads went through TCRdb reprocessing: fastp at Q25, MiXCR clone calling, in-frame beta chains kept. Here each entry gathers all rows of one CDR3 protein and keeps the most common genes and DNA. The sample contains 300,000 or so distinct CDR3 sequences, around a quarter of them found a single time. The ten largest clones take up 10% to 15% of the sample. For these TCRs, the target antigens are not known. The sequencing here drew on cultured PBMCs, taken from culture after CMV antigen stimulation. The receptor source for this set is a human donor in good health (CMV status not recorded). Some clones in this sample may be carry-over from other donors' samples.

Notes on this clonotype: A much larger clone sits a single nucleotide away, making a read error possible. The chain recombines TRBV7-2 with TRBJ2-4; D gene unclear. V lost 4 bases, J lost 0 bases, and 7 bases lay in between. The CDR3 has 14 amino acids. The V gene's germline CDR1 is SGHTA and CDR2 FQGNSA. The CDR3 here is CASSSELAKNIQYF. For the CDR3, the DNA is TGTGCCAGCAGCTCAGAGTTAGCCAAAAACATTCAGTACTTC.

The rearrangement links TRBV5-4 to TRBJ2-3, with a tentative D call TRBD1 (5 bases). This CDR3 contains 16 residues. Trimming shortened V by 6 bases and J by 2 bases, and 19 bases separated the two germline ends. In germline, CDR1 is SGHNT, CDR2 YYREEE (reference sequence). The CDR3 coding sequence is TGTGCCAGCACCCCCCAGGGTCAGAAAAACACAGATACGCAGTATTTT. It translates to CASTPQGQKNTDTQYF.